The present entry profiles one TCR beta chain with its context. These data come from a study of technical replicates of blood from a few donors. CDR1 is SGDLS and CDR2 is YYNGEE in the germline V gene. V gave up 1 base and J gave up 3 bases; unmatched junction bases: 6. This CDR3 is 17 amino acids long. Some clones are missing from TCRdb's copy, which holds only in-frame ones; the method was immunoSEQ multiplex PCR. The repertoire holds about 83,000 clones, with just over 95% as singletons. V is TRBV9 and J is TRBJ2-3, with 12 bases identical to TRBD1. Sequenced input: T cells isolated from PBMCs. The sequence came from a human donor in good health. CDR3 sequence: CASSVSGTGGWTDTQYF. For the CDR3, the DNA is TGTGCCAGCAGCGTAAGTGGGACAGGGGGCTGGACAGATACGCAGTATTTT.